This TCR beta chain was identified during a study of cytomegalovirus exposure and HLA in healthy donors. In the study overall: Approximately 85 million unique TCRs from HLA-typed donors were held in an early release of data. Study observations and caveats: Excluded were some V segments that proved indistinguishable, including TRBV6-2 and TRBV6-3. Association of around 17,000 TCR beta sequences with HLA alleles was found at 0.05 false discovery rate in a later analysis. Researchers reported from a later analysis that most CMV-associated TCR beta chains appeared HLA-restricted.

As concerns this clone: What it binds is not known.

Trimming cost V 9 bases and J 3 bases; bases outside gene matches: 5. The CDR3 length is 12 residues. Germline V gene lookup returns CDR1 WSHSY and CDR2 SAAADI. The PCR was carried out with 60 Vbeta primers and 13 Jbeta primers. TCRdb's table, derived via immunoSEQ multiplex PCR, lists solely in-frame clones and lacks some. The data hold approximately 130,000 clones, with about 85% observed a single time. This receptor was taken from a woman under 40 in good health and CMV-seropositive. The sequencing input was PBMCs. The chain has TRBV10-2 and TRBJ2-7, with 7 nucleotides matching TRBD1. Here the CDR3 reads CASATGDYEQYF. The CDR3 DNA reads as TGCGCCAGTGCTACAGGGGACTACGAGCAGTACTTC.